The 5 T cell receptor beta chains below were found in one sample sequenced in a study of T cells after somatic rescue of genetic block (dated by TCRdb to about 2020). Libraries were constructed by the immunoSEQ multiplex PCR assay. Imported from immuneACCESS, the table was reduced by TCRdb to in-frame sequences with V and J called. These copies leave out some clones; in studies compared against another copy, an unresolved V gene accounts for under half, and the cause of the remainder is not known. Recorded for this sample are tens of thousands of clones; approximately 96% of them occurred a single time. The biggest ten clones account for about 0.076% of the sample. Sequencing used peripheral blood mononuclear cells (PBMCs). These receptors were collected from a child under two years old.

The rearrangement joins TRBV5-1 to TRBJ1-1; no clear D. V lost 0 bases to trimming and J lost 4 bases, with 10 bases between them. Germline CDR1 reads SGHRS; CDR2 reads YFSETQ. The length of the CDR3 is 14 residues. CDR3: CASSLVGLPTEAFF. The DNA for the CDR3 is TGCGCCAGCAGCTTGGTAGGGTTGCCCACTGAAGCTTTCTTT.

This chain joins TRBV9 and TRBJ2-2; TRBD1 matches at 10 bases. V was clipped by 2 bases and J by 0 bases; unmatched bases: 4. This CDR3 is built from 17 residues. Germline V lookup: CDR1 SGDLS, CDR2 YYNGEE. The CDR3 coding sequence is TGTGCCAGCAGCGTTGCCGGACAGGGGGCGAACACCGGGGAGCTGTTTTTT. Translation: CASSVAGQGANTGELFF.

This chain uses TRBV6-5 with TRBJ2-3, with D possibly matching TRBD1 (5 bases). Trimming stripped 0 bases from V and 1 base from J, with 5 bases between. Germline CDR1 reads MNHEY; CDR2 reads SVGAGI. The CDR3 consists of 14 residues. The CDR3 nucleotides are TGTGCCAGCAGTTACTCACAGGGCACAGATACGCAGTATTTT. This gives the protein CASSYSQGTDTQYF.

This chain connects TRBV6-1 to TRBJ2-7; weak D call: TRBD2 (6 bases). The CDR3 consists of 16 residues. CDR1 is MNHNS and CDR2 is SASEGT in the germline V gene. Trimming stripped 2 bases from V and 0 bases from J, with 14 bases between. The CDR3 reads CASSERSGGYSYEQYF. CDR3 sequence (DNA): TGTGCCAGCAGTGAACGTAGCGGCGGGTACTCCTACGAGCAGTACTTC.

The chain couples TRBV5-6 to TRBJ1-3; TRBD1 aligns across 10 bases. The CDR3 sequence is 14 residues long. Germline CDR1 SGHDT, CDR2 YYEEEE. The trim removed 4 bases at V and 9 bases at J, leaving 7 bases unmatched. CDR3 region: CASSPGQGSGTIYF. The CDR3 DNA follows: TGTGCCAGCAGCCCGGGACAGGGGTCAGGCACCATATATTTT.